The sequence of this T cell receptor (beta chain) was determined in a study of blood T cell repertoires in COVID-19. Study overall: Spain, Italy and the United States supplied samples that represented acute and convalescent COVID-19.

Per the study methods: For nucleated cells, counts were estimated from reference gene primer amplification. Clones were sequenced by immunoSEQ multiplex PCR, and TCRdb holds only the in-frame ones, with some missing. D and trimming come from the DNA, and the V and J calls and clone size come from that table. The table includes about 170,000 clones, around 82% detected once. In Seattle, patients joined the study during active infection and were tracked longitudinally. Sequenced: peripheral blood. The sequence came from a woman aged 40 to 50 with COVID-19, enrolled during active disease.

The CDR3 here is CASSLGASGGLYEQYV. The CDR3 nucleotides are TGTGCCAGCAGCTTAGGGGCTAGCGGGGGCCTCTACGAGCAGTACGTC. The V gene is TRBV7-6, the J gene TRBJ2-7; the match to TRBD2 covers 10 bases. The germline V gene encodes CDR1 SGHVS and CDR2 FNYEAQ. There are 16 residues in the CDR3. Unmatched junction bases numbered 6, after V lost 1 base and J lost 3 bases.